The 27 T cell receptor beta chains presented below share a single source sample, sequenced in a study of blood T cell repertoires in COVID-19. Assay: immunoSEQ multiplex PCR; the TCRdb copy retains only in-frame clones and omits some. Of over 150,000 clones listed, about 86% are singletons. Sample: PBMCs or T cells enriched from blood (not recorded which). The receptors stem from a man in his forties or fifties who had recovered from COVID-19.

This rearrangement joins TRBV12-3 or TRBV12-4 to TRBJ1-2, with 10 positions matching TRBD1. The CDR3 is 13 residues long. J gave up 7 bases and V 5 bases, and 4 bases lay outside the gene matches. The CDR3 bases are TGTGCCAGCAGTCCGACAGGGGGCTTTGGCTACACCTTC. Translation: CASSPTGGFGYTF.

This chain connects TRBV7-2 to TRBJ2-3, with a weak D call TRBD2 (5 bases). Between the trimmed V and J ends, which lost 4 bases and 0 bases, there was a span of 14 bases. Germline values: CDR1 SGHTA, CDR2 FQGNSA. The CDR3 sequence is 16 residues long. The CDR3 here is CASSYPGIGSTDTQYF. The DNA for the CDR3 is TGTGCCAGCAGCTACCCCGGGATCGGGAGCACAGATACGCAGTATTTT.

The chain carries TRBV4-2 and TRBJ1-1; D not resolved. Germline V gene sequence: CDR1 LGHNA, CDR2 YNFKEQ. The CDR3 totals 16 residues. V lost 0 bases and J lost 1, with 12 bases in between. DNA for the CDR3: TGTGCCAGCAGCCAAGAATTGGCCGCCCCGAACACTGAAGCTTTCTTT. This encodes CASSQELAAPNTEAFF.

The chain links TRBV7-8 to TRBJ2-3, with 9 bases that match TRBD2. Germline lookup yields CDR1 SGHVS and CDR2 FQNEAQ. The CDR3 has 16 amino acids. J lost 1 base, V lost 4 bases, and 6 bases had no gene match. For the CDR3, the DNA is TGTGCCAGCAGCTCCCAGGGACTAGCTGGCACAGATACGCAGTATTTT. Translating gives CASSSQGLAGTDTQYF.

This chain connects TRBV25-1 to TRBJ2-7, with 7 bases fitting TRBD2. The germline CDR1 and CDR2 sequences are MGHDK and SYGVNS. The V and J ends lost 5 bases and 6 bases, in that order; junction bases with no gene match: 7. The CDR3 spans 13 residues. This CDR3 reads CASSPRGVAEQYF. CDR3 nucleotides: TGTGCCAGCAGTCCACGGGGGGTCGCCGAGCAGTACTTC.

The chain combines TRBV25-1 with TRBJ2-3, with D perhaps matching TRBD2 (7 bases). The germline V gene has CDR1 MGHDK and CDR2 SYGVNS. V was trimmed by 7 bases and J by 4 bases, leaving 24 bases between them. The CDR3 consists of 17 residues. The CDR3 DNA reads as TGTGCCAGCACCTCATCAGGGGAGACTAGCCGGTCAGATACGCAGTATTTT. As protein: CASTSSGETSRSDTQYF. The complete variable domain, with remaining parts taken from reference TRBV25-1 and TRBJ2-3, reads EADIYQTPRYLVIGTGKKITLECSQTMGHDKMYWYQQDPGMELHLIHYSYGVNSTEKGDLSSESTVSRIRTEHFPLTLESARPSHTSQYLCASTSSGETSRSDTQYFGPGTRLTVL.

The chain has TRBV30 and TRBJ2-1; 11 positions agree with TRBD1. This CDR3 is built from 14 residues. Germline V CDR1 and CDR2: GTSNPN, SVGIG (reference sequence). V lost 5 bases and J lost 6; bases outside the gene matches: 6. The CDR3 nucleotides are TGTGCCTGGGGGACAGGGGGTCTGGGCAATGAGCAGTTCTTC. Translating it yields CAWGTGGLGNEQFF.

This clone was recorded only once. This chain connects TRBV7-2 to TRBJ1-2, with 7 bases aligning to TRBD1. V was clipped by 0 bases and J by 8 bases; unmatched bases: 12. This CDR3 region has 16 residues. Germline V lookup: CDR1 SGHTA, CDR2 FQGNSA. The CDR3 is CASSLARGSTTRGYTF. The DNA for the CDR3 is TGTGCCAGCAGCTTAGCCAGGGGGTCTACGACGAGAGGCTACACCTTC.

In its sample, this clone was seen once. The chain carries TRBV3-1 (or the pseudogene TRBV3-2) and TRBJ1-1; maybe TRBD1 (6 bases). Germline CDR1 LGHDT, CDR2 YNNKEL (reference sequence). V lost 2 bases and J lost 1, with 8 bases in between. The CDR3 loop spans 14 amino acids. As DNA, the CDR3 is TGTGCCAGCAGCCAAAGGGACAAGAACACTGAAGCTTTCTTT. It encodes CASSQRDKNTEAFF.

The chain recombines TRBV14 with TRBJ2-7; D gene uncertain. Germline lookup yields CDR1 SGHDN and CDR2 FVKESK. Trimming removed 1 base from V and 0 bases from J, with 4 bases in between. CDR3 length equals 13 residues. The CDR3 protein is CASSQGGSYEQYF. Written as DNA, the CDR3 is TGTGCCAGCAGCCAAGGCGGCTCCTACGAGCAGTACTTC. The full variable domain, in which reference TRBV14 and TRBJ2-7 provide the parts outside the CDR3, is EAGVTQFPSHSVIEKGQTVTLRCDPISGHDNLYWYRRVMGKEIKFLLHFVKESKQDESGMPNNRFLAERTGGTYSTLKVQPAELEDSGVYFCASSQGGSYEQYFGPGTRLTVT.

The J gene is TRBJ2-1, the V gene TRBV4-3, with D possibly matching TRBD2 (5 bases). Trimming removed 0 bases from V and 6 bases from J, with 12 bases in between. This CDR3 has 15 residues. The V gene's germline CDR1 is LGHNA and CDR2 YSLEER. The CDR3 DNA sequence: TGCGCCAGCAGCCAAGATAACCGGGGAACCAATGAGCAGTTCTTC. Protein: CASSQDNRGTNEQFF.

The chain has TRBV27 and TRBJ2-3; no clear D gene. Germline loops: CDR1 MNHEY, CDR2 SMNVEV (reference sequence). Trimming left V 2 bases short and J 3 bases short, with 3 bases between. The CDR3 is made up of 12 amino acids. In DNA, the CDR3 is TGTGCCAGCAGTTTACAGACAGATACGCAGTATTTT. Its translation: CASSLQTDTQYF.

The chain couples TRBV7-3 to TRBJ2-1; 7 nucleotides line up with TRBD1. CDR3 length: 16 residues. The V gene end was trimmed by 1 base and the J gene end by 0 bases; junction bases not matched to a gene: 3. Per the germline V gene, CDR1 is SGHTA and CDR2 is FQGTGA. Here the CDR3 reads CASSLIAGGSYNEQFF. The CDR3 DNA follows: TGTGCCAGCAGCTTAATTGCAGGGGGCTCCTACAATGAGCAGTTCTTC.

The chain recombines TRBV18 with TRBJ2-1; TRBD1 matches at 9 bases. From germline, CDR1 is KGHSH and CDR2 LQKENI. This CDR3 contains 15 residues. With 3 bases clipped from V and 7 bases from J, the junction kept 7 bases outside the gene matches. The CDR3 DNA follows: TGTGCCAGCTCACCGGGACAGGGAAAGGGGAATGAGCAGTTCTTC. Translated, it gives CASSPGQGKGNEQFF.

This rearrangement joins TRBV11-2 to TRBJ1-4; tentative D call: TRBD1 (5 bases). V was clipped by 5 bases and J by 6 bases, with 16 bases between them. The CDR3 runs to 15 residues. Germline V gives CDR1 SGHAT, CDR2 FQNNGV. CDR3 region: CASSPRGERDEKLFF. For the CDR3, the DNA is TGTGCCAGCAGCCCCCGGGGGGAAAGGGATGAAAAACTGTTTTTT.

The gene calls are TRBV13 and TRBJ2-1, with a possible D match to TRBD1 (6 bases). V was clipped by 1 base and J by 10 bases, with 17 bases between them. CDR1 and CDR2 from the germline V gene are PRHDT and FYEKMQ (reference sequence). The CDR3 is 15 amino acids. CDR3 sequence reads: CASSLEGDPGAEQFF. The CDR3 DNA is TGTGCCAGCAGCTTAGAGGGGGACCCAGGGGCAGAGCAGTTCTTC.

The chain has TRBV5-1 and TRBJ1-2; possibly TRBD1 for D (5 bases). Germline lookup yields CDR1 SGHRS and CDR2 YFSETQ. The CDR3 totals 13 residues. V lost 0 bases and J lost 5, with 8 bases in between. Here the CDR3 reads CASSLDRLYGYTF. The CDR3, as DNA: TGCGCCAGCAGCTTGGACAGGTTATATGGCTACACCTTC.

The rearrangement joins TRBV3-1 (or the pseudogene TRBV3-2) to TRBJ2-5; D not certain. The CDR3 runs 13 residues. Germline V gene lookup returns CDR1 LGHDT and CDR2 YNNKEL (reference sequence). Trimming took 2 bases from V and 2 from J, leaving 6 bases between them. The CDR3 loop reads CASSQSPQETQYF. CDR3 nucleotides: TGTGCCAGCAGCCAATCCCCACAAGAGACCCAGTACTTC.

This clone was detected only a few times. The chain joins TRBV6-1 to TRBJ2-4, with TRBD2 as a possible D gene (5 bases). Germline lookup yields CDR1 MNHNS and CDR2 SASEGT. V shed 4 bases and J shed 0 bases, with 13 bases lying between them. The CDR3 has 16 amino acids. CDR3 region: CASSGRTYLAKNIQYF. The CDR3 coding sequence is TGTGCCAGCAGTGGAAGGACTTATCTAGCCAAAAACATTCAGTACTTC.

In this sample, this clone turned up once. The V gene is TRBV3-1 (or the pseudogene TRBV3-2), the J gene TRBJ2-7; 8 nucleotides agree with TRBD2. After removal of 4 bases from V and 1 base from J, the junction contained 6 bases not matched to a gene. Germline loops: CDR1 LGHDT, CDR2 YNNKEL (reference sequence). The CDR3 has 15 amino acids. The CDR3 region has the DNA TGTGCCAGCAGCCCCTCGGGGGGGGCGTCCTACGAGCAGTACTTC. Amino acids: CASSPSGGASYEQYF.

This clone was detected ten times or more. Here the CDR3 reads CASVAGTGGEKLFF. The CDR3 region has the DNA TGTGCCAGCGTCGCCGGGACAGGGGGTGAAAAACTGTTTTTT. This chain links TRBV4-2 with TRBJ1-4; 11 nucleotides line up with TRBD1. The germline V gene has CDR1 LGHNA and CDR2 YNFKEQ. Trimming cost V 8 bases and J 7 bases; bases outside gene matches: 6. The CDR3 covers 14 residues.

The CDR3 bases are TGTGCCAGCAGCTTAGGGGGGACTAGTTACCAAGAGACCCAGTACTTC. It is translated as CASSLGGTSYQETQYF. This chain uses TRBV13 with TRBJ2-5; 8 positions agree with TRBD2. In germline, CDR1 is PRHDT, CDR2 FYEKMQ (reference sequence). J lost 0 bases, V lost 0 bases, and 3 bases had no gene match. The CDR3 spans 16 residues.

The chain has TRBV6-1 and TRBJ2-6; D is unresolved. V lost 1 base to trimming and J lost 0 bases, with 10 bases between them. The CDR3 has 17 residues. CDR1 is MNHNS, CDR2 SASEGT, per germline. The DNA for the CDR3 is TGTGCCAGCAGTGAAGGATTGGCTGTCTCTGGGGCCAACGTCCTGACTTTC. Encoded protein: CASSEGLAVSGANVLTF.

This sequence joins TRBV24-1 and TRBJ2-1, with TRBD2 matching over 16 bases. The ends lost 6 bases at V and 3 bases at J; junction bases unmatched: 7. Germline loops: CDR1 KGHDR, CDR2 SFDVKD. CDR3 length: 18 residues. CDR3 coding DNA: TGTGCCACCAGTCCGGGACTAGCGGGGGGGTCGAACTACAATGAGCAGTTCTTC. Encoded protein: CATSPGLAGGSNYNEQFF.

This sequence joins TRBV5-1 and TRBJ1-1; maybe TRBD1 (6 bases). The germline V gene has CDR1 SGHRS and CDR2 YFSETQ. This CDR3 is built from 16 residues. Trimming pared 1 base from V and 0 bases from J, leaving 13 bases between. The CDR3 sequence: CASSLQSGVMNTEAFF. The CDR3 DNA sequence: TGCGCCAGCAGCTTGCAGTCAGGGGTTATGAACACTGAAGCTTTCTTT.

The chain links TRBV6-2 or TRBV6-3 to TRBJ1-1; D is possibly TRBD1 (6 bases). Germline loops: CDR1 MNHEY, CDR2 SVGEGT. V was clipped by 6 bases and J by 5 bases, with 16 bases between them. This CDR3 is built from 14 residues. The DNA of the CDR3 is TGTGCCAGCAGCCTCAGGGGTTTTGGGACTGAAGCTTTCTTT. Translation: CASSLRGFGTEAFF.

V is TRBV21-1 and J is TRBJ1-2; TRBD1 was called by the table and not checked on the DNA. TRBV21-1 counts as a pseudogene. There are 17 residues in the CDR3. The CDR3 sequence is CASSNTFRQGVSYGYTF. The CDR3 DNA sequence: TGTGCCAGCAGCAACACCTTTCGACAGGGGGTAAGCTATGGCTACACCTTC.